These 10 T cell receptor beta chains originate from one sample sequenced in a study of T cells after yellow fever vaccination. TCRdb passed the 5' RACE reads through MiXCR, listing each CDR3 protein once. The table has hundreds of thousands of distinct CDR3 sequences, roughly a sixth seen once. The sequencing used PBMCs, collected more than 4 days after the first yellow fever vaccination. All receptors derive from a man younger than 35 who received the YFV17D yellow fever vaccine.

This clonotype was seen only a few times. The chain has TRBV27 and TRBJ2-3, with D possibly matching TRBD1 (6 bases). The CDR3 totals 12 residues. Germline V gene data show CDR1 as MNHEY and CDR2 as SMNVEV (reference sequence). Trimming stripped 1 base from V and 13 bases from J, with 12 bases between. The CDR3 DNA is TGTGCCAGCAGTTTATTGGGACAAACCAAGTATTTT. Encoded protein: CASSLLGQTKYF.

The chain carries TRBV12-3 or TRBV12-4 and TRBJ2-6; D gene ambiguous. This CDR3 spans 20 amino acids. V was pared by 3 bases and J by 0 bases, with 21 bases between. The CDR3 DNA is TGTGCCAGCAGTTTTCACCCAGACATACCCTACCTCTCTGGGGCCAACGTCCTGACTTTC. Its translation is CASSFHPDIPYLSGANVLTF.

This clonotype was detected many times. The gene calls are TRBV5-1 and TRBJ2-6; TRBD2 is a possible D gene (5 bases). V lost 1 base, J lost 0 bases, and 5 bases lay in between. CDR3 length: 15 residues. Germline V gene data show CDR1 as SGHRS and CDR2 as YFSETQ. CDR3 residues: CASSLTSSGANVLTF. CDR3 sequence (DNA): TGCGCCAGCAGCTTGACTAGCTCTGGGGCCAACGTCCTGACTTTC.

The chain carries TRBV7-9 and TRBJ2-5; no definite D call. The CDR3 is made up of 15 amino acids. Per the germline V gene, CDR1 is SEHNR and CDR2 is FQNEAQ (reference sequence). V was shortened by 6 bases and J by 5 bases, with 19 bases between the two germline ends. Here the CDR3 reads CASSLSINSVETQYF. CDR3 DNA: TGTGCCAGCAGTCTTAGTATTAACTCAGTCGAGACCCAGTACTTC.

This clonotype was detected ten times or more. The chain couples TRBV12-3 or TRBV12-4 to TRBJ1-3; D is undetermined. The CDR3 contains 14 residues. V dropped 2 bases and J dropped 0 bases, with 5 bases sitting between them. Here the CDR3 DNA reads TGTGCCAGCAGTTTAAGGAGCTCTGGAAACACCATATATTTT. Amino acid sequence: CASSLRSSGNTIYF.

The V gene is TRBV4-3, the J gene TRBJ1-2; TRBD1 is a possible D gene (5 bases). There are 15 residues in the CDR3. Germline V lookup: CDR1 LGHNA, CDR2 YSLEER. With 0 bases removed from V and 8 bases from J, the gap between germline ends came to 16 bases. CDR3 amino acids: CASSQDPGTAGGYTF. DNA of the CDR3: TGCGCCAGCAGCCAAGACCCCGGGACTGCGGGGGGCTACACCTTC.

The CDR3 DNA reads as TGCGCCAGCAGCTCCGATAGACAGGGGGAAACTGAAGCTTTCTTT. Protein: CASSSDRQGETEAFF. The V and J genes are TRBV5-1 and TRBJ1-1; 9 bases fit TRBD1. Trimming at V came to 3 bases and at J to 5 bases, leaving 8 bases not matched to a gene. The CDR3 runs 15 residues. Germline CDR1 is SGHRS and CDR2 is YFSETQ.

The chain is built from TRBV20-1 and TRBJ1-1; D unresolved. V was pared by 0 bases and J by 1 base, with 9 bases between. The CDR3 extends over 14 amino acids. CDR1 and CDR2 (germline): DFQATT, SNEGSKA (reference sequence). CDR3 protein: CSARDLYGNTEAFF. In DNA form, the CDR3 reads TGCAGTGCTAGAGATCTCTATGGGAACACTGAAGCTTTCTTT.

This clonotype occurred many times. The junction departs from germline at one end; a sequencing error may be responsible. This chain uses TRBV5-1 with TRBJ2-3, with a weak D call TRBD2 (5 bases). Looked up from germline, CDR1 is SGHRS and CDR2 is YFSETQ. This CDR3 comprises 13 residues. CDR3 protein: CASSSGSTDTQYF. In nucleotides, the CDR3 is TGTGCCAGCAGCTCGGGGAGCACAGATACGCAGTATTTT. The full variable domain, with the rest looked up from reference TRBV5-1 and TRBJ2-3, is KAGVTQTPRYLIKTRGQQVTLSCSPISGHRSVSWYQQTPGQGLQFLFEYFSETQRNKGNFPGRFSGRQFSNSRSEMNVSTLELGDSALYLCASSSGSTDTQYFGPGTRLTVL.

This clonotype turned up a few times. This chain connects TRBV2 to TRBJ2-1; 7 bases line up with TRBD2. With 2 bases clipped from V and 0 bases from J, the junction kept 10 bases outside the gene matches. The length of the CDR3 is 18 residues. Germline lookup yields CDR1 SNHLY and CDR2 FYNNEI. For the CDR3, the DNA is TGTGCCAGCAGTGAAATGTGGGGTTCGGGAGGCTCCTACAATGAGCAGTTCTTC. It specifies CASSEMWGSGGSYNEQFF.